The sequence of this TCR beta chain was determined in a study of T cell responses to AZD1222 COVID-19 vaccine. Libraries were prepared by immunoSEQ multiplex PCR; TCRdb keeps only in-frame clonotypes and omits some of them. This table has roughly 150,000 clones, less than 95% appearing once. CDR1 SGDLS and CDR2 YYNGEE come from the germline V gene. The CDR3 extends over 13 amino acids. V was cut by 3 bases and J by 6 bases, with 9 bases left in between. Second-dose timings of about 4 or about 12 weeks were pooled. Notes on this clone: Its target is unknown.

Findings of the study overall: The span of vaccine-associated CD4 TCRs extended across spike, with dominance at 160-218 and 743-854.

The sequence came from an adult who received the AZD1222 COVID-19 vaccine. J is TRBJ1-4 and V is TRBV9, with unresolved D. The source was peripheral blood, collected 28 days after the second AZD1222 dose. The CDR3 loop reads CASSETPDEKLFF. The CDR3 DNA is TGTGCCAGCAGCGAAACCCCGGATGAAAAACTGTTTTTT.